The T cell receptor beta chain under discussion was sequenced for a study of metastatic and nonmetastatic thyroid tumors. In the study overall: Thyroid patients, malignant and benign, had repertoires compared across blood and tumor or nodule tissue.

By frequency in the sample, this clone is medium-sized (0.01 to 0.1%). Its antigen is still unknown. Study-wide points: It was reportedly found that TCR beta diversity was significantly higher in malignant thyroid tumors than in benign nodules, a difference seen in both blood and tumor samples.

All patients reached thyroid surgery having received no treatment beforehand. Germline V gives CDR1 MDHEN, CDR2 SYDVKM. CDR3 length equals 14 residues. V lost 5 bases and J lost 11; bases outside the gene matches: 11. Per the original data handling: The study's classifier, a distant-metastasis tool for papillary thyroid cancer, was built using CDR3 differences across clinicopathological groups. Via MiXCR, TCRdb re-called the PCR reads. The V and J calls here are based on TCRdb, not the publication. Seen here are around 20,000 clones, 31% observed once, and the top ten hold roughly 15%. Sequenced input: blood. The origin of this receptor is a female donor with papillary thyroid cancer or a benign thyroid nodule (not recorded which). Some clones in this sample may be carry-over from other donors' samples. This chain uses TRBV28 with TRBJ1-1, with 10 bases that match TRBD1. The CDR3 DNA reads TGTGCCAGCAGTGAAACCGGGACAGGGGATCGGGCTTTCTTT. The encoded protein is CASSETGTGDRAFF.